Following are 20 T cell receptor beta chains from one sample sequenced in a study of blood T cell repertoires in COVID-19. Some clones are missing from TCRdb's copy, which holds only in-frame ones; the method was immunoSEQ multiplex PCR. The table records roughly 230,000 clones, around 83% of them present only once. The sequenced sample consisted of PBMCs or T cells enriched from blood (not recorded which). The receptors here all came from a woman aged 45-65 years who had been exposed to COVID-19.

This clone was picked up a small number of times. The genes are TRBV19 and TRBJ2-4; D gene unclear. V lost 3 bases, J lost 2 bases, and 11 bases lay in between. Germline CDR1 is LNHDA and CDR2 is SQIVND (reference sequence). CDR3 length: 15 amino acids. Here the CDR3 reads CASSMEMPPKNIQYF. CDR3 DNA sequence: TGTGCCAGTAGTATGGAGATGCCCCCCAAAAACATTCAGTACTTC.

This chain connects TRBV2 to TRBJ1-6; TRBD1 aligns across 7 bases. The germline gives CDR1 SNHLY, CDR2 FYNNEI. After removal of 6 bases from V and 10 bases from J, the junction contained 9 bases not matched to a gene. The CDR3 length is 14 residues. As DNA, the CDR3 is TGTGCCAGCAGACTCAGGGGGAGGAGATCACCCCTCCACTTT. As protein: CASRLRGRRSPLHF.

The chain links TRBV5-4 to TRBJ2-7, with 9 nucleotides matching TRBD2. Germline CDR1 is SGHNT and CDR2 is YYREEE (reference sequence). The length of the CDR3 is 13 residues. V dropped 1 base and J dropped 9; count of bases not matched to a gene: 5. The CDR3 protein is CASSLPGGGGQYF. CDR3 nucleotide sequence: TGTGCCAGCAGCTTGCCAGGCGGGGGGGGGCAGTACTTC.

The rearrangement links TRBV3-1 (or the pseudogene TRBV3-2) to TRBJ1-2; TRBD1 matches at 8 bases. The V segment lost 3 bases and the J segment 6 bases; nucleotides outside the gene matches: 6. The length of the CDR3 is 14 residues. Germline V CDR1 and CDR2: LGHDT, YNNKEL (reference sequence). CDR3 loop: CASSQTGVRDGYTF. CDR3 in DNA: TGTGCCAGCAGCCAGACAGGGGTAAGAGATGGCTACACCTTC.

The rearrangement links TRBV9 to TRBJ1-6; 7 nucleotides agree with TRBD1. The germline V gene encodes CDR1 SGDLS and CDR2 YYNGEE. The V and J ends lost 0 bases and 9 bases, in that order; junction bases with no gene match: 6. The CDR3 is 15 residues long. CDR3 region: CASSVDRGGGSPLHF. CDR3 DNA: TGTGCCAGCAGCGTAGATAGAGGGGGCGGTTCACCCCTCCACTTT.

V usage is TRBV29-1 and J usage is TRBJ1-1; D is ambiguous. CDR1 and CDR2 from the germline V gene are SQVTM and ANQGSEA. The CDR3 runs to 13 residues. Between the trimmed V and J ends, which lost 7 bases and 5 bases, there was a span of 17 bases. CDR3 amino acids: CSAQRGIVTEAFF. CDR3 bases: TGCAGCGCACAACGGGGAATAGTTACTGAAGCTTTCTTT.

The genes are TRBV5-6 and TRBJ2-1; 7 positions agree with TRBD1. Germline V lookup: CDR1 SGHDT, CDR2 YYEEEE. V trimming: 5 bases; J trimming: 9 bases; junction bases outside the gene matches: 11. There are 14 residues in the CDR3. CDR3 DNA sequence: TGTGCCAGCAGGTGGACAGGCCGAAGGATTGAGCAGTTCTTC. Translation: CASRWTGRRIEQFF.

This chain connects TRBV7-2 to TRBJ1-5; the D is unclear. The CDR3 loop spans 14 amino acids. CDR1 and CDR2 from the germline V gene are SGHTA and FQGNSA. V was clipped by 5 bases and J by 4 bases, with 12 bases between them. The CDR3 here is CASSLDPGNQPQHF. The CDR3 region has the DNA TGTGCCAGCAGCCTTGATCCGGGGAATCAGCCCCAGCATTTT.

The chain uses TRBV4-2 and TRBJ1-1, with D perhaps matching TRBD1 (6 bases). CDR1 and CDR2 from the germline V gene are LGHNA and YNFKEQ. With 0 bases removed from V and 7 bases from J, the gap between germline ends came to 15 bases. The CDR3 has 15 residues. The chain's CDR3 is CASSQEGGGASEAFF. CDR3 sequence (DNA): TGTGCCAGCAGCCAAGAGGGGGGGGGCGCAAGTGAAGCTTTCTTT.

This chain joins TRBV15 and TRBJ2-1, with TRBD2 matching 10 bases. The J segment lost 3 bases and the V segment lost 0 bases, leaving 2 bases of the junction unmatched. Germline-derived CDR1 and CDR2 are LNHNV and YYDKDF (reference sequence). The CDR3 is 16 amino acids. The CDR3 DNA reads TGTGCCACCAGCAGAGAACTAGCGGGGAACTACAATGAGCAGTTCTTC. It yields the protein CATSRELAGNYNEQFF.

The chain recombines TRBV7-9 with TRBJ1-2, with 7 nucleotides matching TRBD1. The CDR3 sequence is 15 residues long. Germline CDR1 and CDR2: SEHNR and FQNEAQ (reference sequence). With 5 bases clipped from V and 0 bases from J, the junction kept 6 bases outside the gene matches. The CDR3 region has the DNA TGTGCCAGCAGCCCCCGGACAGGAGCTAACTATGGCTACACCTTC. It yields the protein CASSPRTGANYGYTF.

The gene calls are TRBV19 and TRBJ1-2; 7 nucleotides agree with TRBD1. The trim removed 8 bases at V and 1 base at J, leaving 1 base unmatched. Germline V gene sequence: CDR1 LNHDA, CDR2 SQIVND (reference sequence). CDR3 size: 12 residues. CDR3: CASYRGNYGYTF. In DNA form, the CDR3 reads TGTGCCAGTTACAGGGGTAACTATGGCTACACCTTC.

V and J are TRBV28 and TRBJ1-1; TRBD1 matches at 7 bases. This CDR3 has 16 residues. CDR1 and CDR2 from the germline V gene are MDHEN and SYDVKM. V lost 3 bases to trimming and J lost 4 bases; unmatched junction nucleotides: 11. CDR3 sequence: CASSFGQGGRGTEAFF. In nucleotides, the CDR3 is TGTGCCAGCAGTTTTGGGCAGGGGGGACGGGGCACTGAAGCTTTCTTT.

The gene calls are TRBV5-1 and TRBJ2-7; TRBD1 is a possible D gene (5 bases). Between the trimmed V and J ends, which lost 3 bases and 3 bases, there was a span of 34 bases. Germline CDR1 reads SGHRS; CDR2 reads YFSETQ. The CDR3 loop spans 21 amino acids. This chain's CDR3 is CASSSRLGRKGSSPWVYEQYF. CDR3 bases: TGCGCCAGCAGCTCTCGTTTGGGTAGGAAGGGGTCAAGTCCGTGGGTCTACGAGCAGTACTTC.

This clone was seen a handful of times. The chain couples TRBV7-9 to TRBJ1-2; 7 bases fit TRBD1. Germline CDR1 and CDR2: SEHNR and FQNEAQ (reference sequence). The ends lost 6 bases at V and 6 bases at J; junction bases unmatched: 7. The CDR3 spans 13 residues. Here the CDR3 DNA reads TGTGCCAGCAGTTTTACAGGGGCCGATGGCTACACCTTC. It translates to CASSFTGADGYTF. Drawing the rest from reference TRBV7-9 and TRBJ1-2, the complete variable domain is DTGVSQNPRHKITKRGQNVTFRCDPISEHNRLYWYRQTLGQGPEFLTYFQNEAQLEKSRLLSDRFSAERPKGSFSTLEIQRTEQGDSAMYLCASSFTGADGYTFGSGTRLTVV.

The chain has TRBV5-1 and TRBJ2-5, with a tentative D call TRBD2 (5 bases). Germline assignment: CDR1 SGHRS and CDR2 YFSETQ. V was shortened by 0 bases and J by 5 bases, with 11 bases between the two germline ends. The CDR3 is 14 amino acids. Here the CDR3 DNA reads TGCGCCAGCAGCTTGGGTCTGCCGGGGGAGACCCAGTACTTC. Translation: CASSLGLPGETQYF.

The chain is built from TRBV19 and TRBJ1-1; D gene ambiguous. Germline lookup yields CDR1 LNHDA and CDR2 SQIVND (reference sequence). The CDR3 totals 15 residues. The germline V and J ends were trimmed by 11 bases and 0 bases, with 19 bases remaining between them. The CDR3 DNA is TGTGCCGGTCAAAAGGCGGGAAAAATGAACACTGAAGCTTTCTTT. This translates into CAGQKAGKMNTEAFF.

This chain joins TRBV6-5 and TRBJ1-2; TRBD1 is a possible D gene (5 bases). Trimming left V 3 bases short and J 6 bases short, with 11 bases between. Germline assignment: CDR1 MNHEY and CDR2 SVGAGI. The length of the CDR3 is 13 residues. The CDR3 sequence is CASSYSGQHGYTF. CDR3 coding DNA: TGTGCCAGCAGTTATTCAGGGCAGCATGGCTACACCTTC.

This sequence joins TRBV5-1 and TRBJ1-1; tentatively, D is TRBD1 (5 bases). This CDR3 comprises 13 residues. The ends were cut back, 0 bases at V and 4 bases at J, with 7 bases in the middle. Germline V gives CDR1 SGHRS, CDR2 YFSETQ. This chain's CDR3 is CASSLGQTTEAFF. As DNA, the CDR3 is TGCGCCAGCAGCTTGGGACAGACCACTGAAGCTTTCTTT.

V and J are TRBV18 and TRBJ1-2, with D possibly matching TRBD1 (5 bases). Trimming took off 3 bases at V and 0 bases at J, with 11 bases between the two ends. Germline-derived CDR1 and CDR2 are KGHSH and LQKENI. The CDR3 contains 15 residues. CDR3 sequence: CASSPGPGTNYGYTF. The CDR3 DNA sequence: TGTGCCAGCTCACCGGGGCCAGGCACTAACTATGGCTACACCTTC.